Below, 15 T cell receptor beta chains from the same sample are listed, as sequenced in a study of PD-L1 blockade in urothelial cancer. Time point noted: peripheral blood 6 weeks after treatment start. Measured with immunoSEQ multiplex PCR; TCRdb has only the in-frame clones, and not every one. The table includes 95,000 to 130,000 clones, about 89% detected once. The input for sequencing was PBMCs, taken around atezolizumab (anti-PD-L1) treatment. These receptors were collected from a man between 60 and 70 years old with urothelial cancer.

This chain links TRBV28 with TRBJ2-7; perhaps TRBD2 as D (6 bases). The CDR3 runs to 15 residues. The germline V gene encodes CDR1 MDHEN and CDR2 SYDVKM. V lost 4 bases, J lost 3 bases, and 16 bases lay in between. DNA of the CDR3: TGTGCCAGCAGTTCGCCTAGCGTTAGCGGCTACGAGCAGTACTTC. Its translation: CASSSPSVSGYEQYF.

The chain is built from TRBV7-8 and TRBJ2-3, with D unclear. V lost 0 bases to trimming and J lost 0 bases, with 4 bases between them. This CDR3 comprises 14 residues. The V gene's germline CDR1 is SGHVS and CDR2 FQNEAQ. CDR3 amino acids: CASSLAPSTDTQYF. DNA for the CDR3: TGTGCCAGCAGCTTAGCCCCGAGCACAGATACGCAGTATTTT. The full variable domain, rest sourced from reference TRBV7-8 and TRBJ2-3, is GAGVSQSPRYKVAKRGQDVALRCDPISGHVSLFWYQQALGQGPEFLTYFQNEAQLDKSGLPSDRFFAERPEGSVSTLKIQRTQQEDSAVYLCASSLAPSTDTQYFGPGTRLTVL.

This chain connects TRBV7-2 to TRBJ2-5, with TRBD2 identical over 16 bases. CDR1 SGHTA and CDR2 FQGNSA come from the germline V gene. The CDR3 has 17 amino acids. With V trimmed by 5 bases and J by 5 bases, 8 bases remained unmatched. CDR3 coding DNA: TGTGCCAGCAGCCCCGGGACTAGCGGGGGGGGGCGGGAGACCCAGTACTTC. It translates to CASSPGTSGGGRETQYF.

This sequence joins TRBV5-1 and TRBJ2-3; possibly TRBD2 for D (6 bases). V lost 2 bases and J 3 bases, leaving 10 bases between the germline ends. The CDR3 is 14 amino acids. From germline, CDR1 is SGHRS and CDR2 YFSETQ. CDR3: CASSLFSGTDTQYF. The DNA of the CDR3 is TGCGCCAGCAGCTTATTCAGCGGGACAGATACGCAGTATTTT. Full variable domain (rest looked up from reference TRBV5-1 and TRBJ2-3): KAGVTQTPRYLIKTRGQQVTLSCSPISGHRSVSWYQQTPGQGLQFLFEYFSETQRNKGNFPGRFSGRQFSNSRSEMNVSTLELGDSALYLCASSLFSGTDTQYFGPGTRLTVL.

This sequence joins TRBV18 and TRBJ2-5; 12 bases agree with TRBD2. From germline, CDR1 is KGHSH and CDR2 LQKENI. Losses at the gene ends were 5 bases for V and 4 bases for J; bases not matched to a gene: 5. The CDR3 length is 15 residues. CDR3 DNA: TGTGCCAGCTCATCTCGACTAGCGGGAGTAGAGACCCAGTACTTC. Protein product: CASSSRLAGVETQYF.

The chain uses TRBV19 and TRBJ2-7; 7 positions agree with TRBD1. The CDR3 totals 14 residues. Germline CDR1 LNHDA, CDR2 SQIVND (reference sequence). V gave up 9 bases and J gave up 0 bases; unmatched junction bases: 8. CDR3: CASQSTGNSYEQYF. The CDR3 bases are TGTGCCAGCCAGTCGACAGGGAACTCCTACGAGCAGTACTTC.

V usage is TRBV5-1 and J usage is TRBJ1-5; maybe TRBD1 (6 bases). Trimming pared 4 bases from V and 4 bases from J, leaving 12 bases between. This CDR3 has 14 residues. CDR1 and CDR2 from the germline V gene are SGHRS and YFSETQ. The DNA of the CDR3 is TGCGCCAGCAGCCCCGGGACAAGAAATCAGCCCCAGCATTTT. It codes for CASSPGTRNQPQHF.

This clone was seen only once. The chain links TRBV6-1 to TRBJ2-4; maybe TRBD2 (6 bases). Germline V gene sequence: CDR1 MNHNS, CDR2 SASEGT. V was pared by 6 bases and J by 6 bases, with 12 bases between. The CDR3 covers 13 residues. The DNA for the CDR3 is TGTGCCAGCAGCCAGGACGGGGGAAACATTCAGTACTTC. This translates into CASSQDGGNIQYF.

The rearrangement links TRBV6-5 to TRBJ2-7; the match to TRBD2 covers 8 bases. The CDR3 is 14 residues long. Per the germline V gene, CDR1 is MNHEY and CDR2 is SVGAGI. Trimming removed 7 bases from V and 5 bases from J; junction bases left unmatched: 10. This chain's CDR3 is CASTLSGAVNEQYF. CDR3 sequence (DNA): TGTGCCAGCACCCTTAGCGGGGCCGTTAACGAGCAGTACTTC.

The rearrangement uses TRBV27 and TRBJ2-1; tentatively, D is TRBD1 (6 bases). Deletions cut 5 bases from V and 8 bases from J, with 19 bases between. Per germline, CDR1 MNHEY and CDR2 SMNVEV (reference sequence). The length of the CDR3 is 15 residues. The CDR3 DNA sequence: TGTGCCAGCAGTCGGTCCGGACAGCTGGCCTATGAGCAGTTCTTC. This gives the protein CASSRSGQLAYEQFF.

This chain links TRBV27 with TRBJ2-5; D is perhaps TRBD1 (6 bases). This CDR3 region has 14 residues. V lost 5 bases to trimming and J lost 5 bases, with 15 bases between them. Germline CDR1 is MNHEY and CDR2 is SMNVEV (reference sequence). The CDR3 sequence is CASSPIQGGETQYF. In nucleotides, the CDR3 is TGTGCCAGCAGTCCCATACAGGGCGGGGAGACCCAGTACTTC.

This chain connects TRBV27 to TRBJ1-2; D remains unclear. Germline V CDR1 and CDR2: MNHEY, SMNVEV (reference sequence). The CDR3 extends over 17 amino acids. With 7 bases removed from V and 3 bases from J, the gap between germline ends came to 24 bases. CDR3 DNA sequence: TGTGCCAGCACTCAGATCTATCGACGAAGCGATTACTATGGCTACACCTTC. Translated, it gives CASTQIYRRSDYYGYTF.

V usage is TRBV7-9 and J usage is TRBJ1-4; 9 bases align to TRBD1. Germline CDR1 reads SEHNR; CDR2 reads FQNEAQ (reference sequence). The V and J ends lost 3 bases and 3 bases, in that order; junction bases with no gene match: 2. This CDR3 contains 15 residues. CDR3: CASSFNRGPNEKLFF. CDR3 nucleotide sequence: TGTGCCAGCAGCTTTAACAGGGGGCCTAATGAAAAACTGTTTTTT.

The CDR3 here is CASSPHSGSGETQYF. The CDR3 coding sequence is TGTGCCAGCTCACCACATTCGGGGTCGGGAGAGACCCAGTACTTC. The gene calls are TRBV18 and TRBJ2-5, with D possibly matching TRBD2 (5 bases). The CDR3 covers 15 residues. The germline V gene has CDR1 KGHSH and CDR2 LQKENI. Between the trimmed V and J ends, which lost 1 base and 4 bases, there was a span of 13 bases.

The CDR3 loop is CASSLVPSGGSSYNEQFF. The CDR3 DNA is TGCGCCAGCAGCTTGGTGCCTAGCGGGGGGTCCTCCTACAATGAGCAGTTCTTC. J is TRBJ2-1 and V is TRBV5-1; 11 bases map to TRBD2. The CDR3 contains 18 residues. In germline, CDR1 is SGHRS, CDR2 YFSETQ. V gave up 0 bases and J gave up 0 bases; unmatched junction bases: 5.